This TCR beta chain was sequenced for a study of blood T cell repertoires in COVID-19. Study-level information: Donors in the United States, Italy and Spain gave samples during acute or convalescent COVID-19. PBMCs, B-cell-depleted T cells, or T cells were the source of the cDNA or gDNA that made up the material.

Germline CDR1 SGDLS, CDR2 YYNGEE. V was clipped by 3 bases and J by 5 bases, with 11 bases between them. This CDR3 region has 13 residues. Original handling: Amplifying reference gene primers gave estimates of nucleated cell counts. Clones were read by immunoSEQ multiplex PCR, and TCRdb kept only the in-frame ones, dropping some. The DNA gave D and trimming, while V, J and clone size come from that table. The sample carries more than 350,000 clones, more than 75% recorded once. The sequenced material came from peripheral blood. The TCR was taken from a woman aged 25 to 39 with COVID-19, enrolled during active disease. The J gene is TRBJ1-2, the V gene TRBV9; no firm D call. CDR3 nucleotides: TGTGCCAGCAGCGCGGAGGGAGCTTATGGCTACACCTTC. Residues: CASSAEGAYGYTF. Supplemented by reference TRBV9 and TRBJ1-2, the full variable domain reads DSGVTQTPKHLITATGQRVTLRCSPRSGDLSVYWYQQSLDQGLQFLIQYYNGEERAKGNILERFSAQQFPDLHSELNLSSLELGDSALYFCASSAEGAYGYTFGSGTRLTVV.